This is a list of T cell receptor beta chains from one sample in a study of blood T cell repertoires in COVID-19. The repertoire was sequenced with immunoSEQ multiplex PCR; TCRdb's copy has only in-frame clones and lacks some. The sample includes 400,000 or so clones, 75% to 90% of them seen just once. What was sequenced was peripheral blood. The receptors stem from a woman in her thirties or forties with COVID-19, enrolled during active disease. Each CDR3 is given with its conserved first and last residue. Each record gives: clone size, V gene, D gene, J gene, CDR3 DNA, CDR3 protein. D genes are given only for firm matches. The size of a clone is reported for some rows only, either as once, few or many, or as a class for expanded clones.

abundance: .; v_gene: TRBV10-1; d_gene: .; j_gene: TRBJ1-3; CDR3nt: TGCGCCAGCAGTGACCGACTTAAAGGGGTGGAAACTGGAAACACCATATATTTT; CDR3aa: CASSDRLKGVETGNTIYF
abundance: .; v_gene: TRBV7-8; d_gene: TRBD1; j_gene: TRBJ2-7; CDR3nt: TGTGCCAGCAGCAAACTCGTGGGGTCAGGGGGCGAGCAGTACTTC; CDR3aa: CASSKLVGSGGEQYF
abundance: .; v_gene: TRBV6-5; d_gene: TRBD1; j_gene: TRBJ1-5; CDR3nt: TGTGCCAGCCAGACAGGGATGGGTCAGCCCCAGCATTTT; CDR3aa: CASQTGMGQPQHF
abundance: .; v_gene: TRBV28; d_gene: .; j_gene: TRBJ1-1; CDR3nt: TGTGCCAGCAGCCAGGCCAGCAACACTGAAGCTTTCTTT; CDR3aa: CASSQASNTEAFF
abundance: once; v_gene: TRBV28; d_gene: .; j_gene: TRBJ2-5; CDR3nt: TGTGCCAGCAGTTTAGTGGCTAGAGGGCAAGAGACCCAGTACTTC; CDR3aa: CASSLVARGQETQYF
abundance: .; v_gene: TRBV15; d_gene: TRBD2; j_gene: TRBJ2-1; CDR3nt: TGTGCCACCAGCAGAGAAGTTAGCGGGAACTACAATGAGCAGTTCTTC; CDR3aa: CATSREVSGNYNEQFF
abundance: .; v_gene: TRBV6-2/TRBV6-3; d_gene: .; j_gene: TRBJ1-1; CDR3nt: TGTGCCAGCAGTTACTTGGGCAGGGCAGGCACTGAAGCTTTCTTT; CDR3aa: CASSYLGRAGTEAFF
abundance: .; v_gene: TRBV24-1; d_gene: .; j_gene: TRBJ2-7; CDR3nt: TGTGCCACCAGTGACACCCAGGGGGGAGAGCAGTACTTC; CDR3aa: CATSDTQGGEQYF
abundance: .; v_gene: TRBV4-3; d_gene: .; j_gene: TRBJ1-1; CDR3nt: TGCGCCAGCAGCCAATCTCGAGTGGGGGCCTTCGAAGCTTTCTTT; CDR3aa: CASSQSRVGAFEAFF
abundance: .; v_gene: TRBV9; d_gene: TRBD2; j_gene: TRBJ2-3; CDR3nt: TGTGCCAGCAGCGTAGGTAAAAGCGGGGGTGATCCTAGCACAGATACGCAGTATTTT; CDR3aa: CASSVGKSGGDPSTDTQYF
abundance: .; v_gene: TRBV2; d_gene: TRBD1; j_gene: TRBJ1-1; CDR3nt: TGTGCCAGCAGAAGTTCAGGGGGCACTGAAGCTTTCTTT; CDR3aa: CASRSSGGTEAFF
abundance: .; v_gene: TRBV5-1; d_gene: TRBD2; j_gene: TRBJ2-1; CDR3nt: TGCGCCAGCAGCTCACCGATCGGGACTAGCGGGTCTATATCCTACAATGAGCAGTTCTTC; CDR3aa: CASSSPIGTSGSISYNEQFF
abundance: .; v_gene: TRBV28; d_gene: TRBD2; j_gene: TRBJ2-7; CDR3nt: TGTGCCAGCAGGACTAGCGGGAGTTTGGGCGAGCAGTACTTC; CDR3aa: CASRTSGSLGEQYF
abundance: .; v_gene: TRBV28; d_gene: TRBD2; j_gene: TRBJ2-3; CDR3nt: TGTGCCAGCATCGGGACTAGCGGGGCCCTCACAGATACGCAGTATTTT; CDR3aa: CASIGTSGALTDTQYF
abundance: once; v_gene: TRBV5-1; d_gene: TRBD2; j_gene: TRBJ2-2; CDR3nt: TGCGCCAGCAGCACCGGGACTAGCGGGACCGGGGAGCTGTTTTTT; CDR3aa: CASSTGTSGTGELFF
abundance: .; v_gene: TRBV27; d_gene: TRBD1; j_gene: TRBJ1-6; CDR3nt: TGTGCCAGCAGTTTAGGAGACAGGGATAATTCACCCCTCCACTTT; CDR3aa: CASSLGDRDNSPLHF
abundance: .; v_gene: TRBV19; d_gene: TRBD2; j_gene: TRBJ2-4; CDR3nt: TGTGCCAGCACGAGCGGGAGGGTCGCCAAAAACATTCAGTACTTC; CDR3aa: CASTSGRVAKNIQYF
abundance: .; v_gene: TRBV7-2; d_gene: TRBD1; j_gene: TRBJ1-2; CDR3nt: TGTGCCAGCAGCTCCGGACAGGGGTATGGCTACACCTTC; CDR3aa: CASSSGQGYGYTF
abundance: once; v_gene: TRBV19; d_gene: TRBD2; j_gene: TRBJ2-1; CDR3nt: TGTGCCACGGGAGAGAAGCGGGGATCCTACAATGAGCAGTTCTTC; CDR3aa: CATGEKRGSYNEQFF
abundance: .; v_gene: TRBV5-1; d_gene: .; j_gene: TRBJ1-2; CDR3nt: TGCGCCAGCAGCTTGGTCCTAGGTAGTAACTATGGCTACACCTTC; CDR3aa: CASSLVLGSNYGYTF
abundance: .; v_gene: TRBV7-9; d_gene: TRBD1; j_gene: TRBJ1-4; CDR3nt: TGTGCCAGCAGCTCAGCCACAGGGGGTTCTAATGAAAAACTGTTTTTT; CDR3aa: CASSSATGGSNEKLFF
abundance: .; v_gene: TRBV5-1; d_gene: .; j_gene: TRBJ1-1; CDR3nt: TGCGCCAGCAAGCGGGAGGCATTGAACACTGAAGCTTTCTTT; CDR3aa: CASKREALNTEAFF
abundance: .; v_gene: TRBV10-3; d_gene: .; j_gene: TRBJ1-1; CDR3nt: TGTGCCATCAGGGTCGGCGGGAACACTGAAGCTTTCTTT; CDR3aa: CAIRVGGNTEAFF
abundance: .; v_gene: TRBV7-9; d_gene: .; j_gene: TRBJ2-2; CDR3nt: TGTGCCAGCAGCCAAACGACAGATTCCACCGGGGAGCTGTTTTTT; CDR3aa: CASSQTTDSTGELFF
abundance: once; v_gene: TRBV2; d_gene: .; j_gene: TRBJ1-2; CDR3nt: TGTGCCAGCAGAAGGACAGTCCCTGGCTACACCTTC; CDR3aa: CASRRTVPGYTF
abundance: .; v_gene: TRBV18; d_gene: TRBD1; j_gene: TRBJ2-5; CDR3nt: TGTGCCAGCTCACCACTGAGACAGGGTTCACAAGAGACCCAGTACTTC; CDR3aa: CASSPLRQGSQETQYF
abundance: .; v_gene: TRBV2; d_gene: TRBD1; j_gene: TRBJ1-2; CDR3nt: TGTGCCAGCAGCTCCGGGACAGGGGGCCCCTATGGCTACACCTTC; CDR3aa: CASSSGTGGPYGYTF
abundance: .; v_gene: TRBV28; d_gene: .; j_gene: TRBJ2-3; CDR3nt: TGTGCCAGCAGCCCAAACATCCCAGATACGCAGTATTTT; CDR3aa: CASSPNIPDTQYF
abundance: once; v_gene: TRBV28; d_gene: TRBD1; j_gene: TRBJ1-5; CDR3nt: TGTGCCAGCGTCGGGACAGAACTAAATCAGCCCCAGCATTTT; CDR3aa: CASVGTELNQPQHF
abundance: once; v_gene: TRBV3-1/TRBV3-2; d_gene: TRBD2; j_gene: TRBJ2-3; CDR3nt: TGTGCCAGCAGCCAAGGGCTAGCGGGGAACCCAGATACGCAGTATTTT; CDR3aa: CASSQGLAGNPDTQYF
abundance: .; v_gene: TRBV12-3/TRBV12-4; d_gene: .; j_gene: TRBJ1-2; CDR3nt: TGTGCCAGCACCCTGGGGGGGGTGTATGGCTACACCTTC; CDR3aa: CASTLGGVYGYTF
abundance: .; v_gene: TRBV5-6; d_gene: .; j_gene: TRBJ1-4; CDR3nt: TGTGCCAGCAGCTTGGGTAGTACAGGACCTAATGAAAAACTGTTTTTT; CDR3aa: CASSLGSTGPNEKLFF
abundance: .; v_gene: TRBV5-4; d_gene: .; j_gene: TRBJ2-3; CDR3nt: TGTGCCAGCAGCCCTGGAGGAGGGGGGGGCGGGAGAGTAACAGATACGCAGTATTTT; CDR3aa: CASSPGGGGGGRVTDTQYF
abundance: .; v_gene: TRBV3-1/TRBV3-2; d_gene: TRBD2; j_gene: TRBJ2-1; CDR3nt: TGTGCCAGCAGCCTCCGACTAGCGGGGGATTACAATGAGCAGTTCTTC; CDR3aa: CASSLRLAGDYNEQFF
abundance: .; v_gene: TRBV4-1; d_gene: .; j_gene: TRBJ1-1; CDR3nt: TGCGCCAGCAGCGAAAGACTGGACACTGAAGCTTTCTTT; CDR3aa: CASSERLDTEAFF
abundance: once; v_gene: TRBV10-2; d_gene: TRBD1; j_gene: TRBJ2-7; CDR3nt: TGCGCCAGCAGCCTGAGGACAGGGGGCGAGCAGTACTTC; CDR3aa: CASSLRTGGEQYF
abundance: .; v_gene: TRBV18; d_gene: TRBD1; j_gene: TRBJ1-5; CDR3nt: TGTGCCAGCTCACTACAAACAGGGGGCGATCAGCCCCAGCATTTT; CDR3aa: CASSLQTGGDQPQHF
abundance: .; v_gene: TRBV11-2; d_gene: .; j_gene: TRBJ1-2; CDR3nt: TGTGCCAGCGATGGAGGGACTAACTATGGCTACACCTTC; CDR3aa: CASDGGTNYGYTF
abundance: .; v_gene: TRBV19; d_gene: .; j_gene: TRBJ2-7; CDR3nt: TGTGCCACCGGACTGACGGGGACCTACGAGCAGTACTTC; CDR3aa: CATGLTGTYEQYF
abundance: .; v_gene: TRBV9; d_gene: .; j_gene: TRBJ2-3; CDR3nt: TGTGCCAGCAGCGTAGAGGAGCTTCCTAGCACAGATACGCAGTATTTT; CDR3aa: CASSVEELPSTDTQYF
abundance: .; v_gene: TRBV3-1/TRBV3-2; d_gene: TRBD2; j_gene: TRBJ2-7; CDR3nt: TGTGCCAGCAGCCATCTAGCGGGAGTTATTTCCTACGAGCAGTACTTC; CDR3aa: CASSHLAGVISYEQYF
abundance: .; v_gene: TRBV2; d_gene: .; j_gene: TRBJ2-5; CDR3nt: TGTGCCAGCAGTGGCGGTGGACAGACACAAGAGACCCAGTACTTC; CDR3aa: CASSGGGQTQETQYF
abundance: .; v_gene: TRBV5-4; d_gene: TRBD2; j_gene: TRBJ2-3; CDR3nt: TGTGCCAGCAGCCCATTTAGCGGGGCTAGCACAGATACGCAGTATTTT; CDR3aa: CASSPFSGASTDTQYF
abundance: .; v_gene: TRBV5-1; d_gene: .; j_gene: TRBJ1-1; CDR3nt: TGCGCCAGCAGCAAGGGGTCCATGAACACTGAAGCTTTCTTT; CDR3aa: CASSKGSMNTEAFF
abundance: .; v_gene: TRBV6-6; d_gene: .; j_gene: TRBJ2-5; CDR3nt: TGTGCCAGCAGTCCCCCTTTTGGGGGAGGTTATGGGGAGACCCAGTACTTC; CDR3aa: CASSPPFGGGYGETQYF
abundance: .; v_gene: TRBV6-1; d_gene: TRBD2; j_gene: TRBJ2-5; CDR3nt: TGTGCCAGCAGTGAAGTCCGTGGGGGGGCCCAGTACTTC; CDR3aa: CASSEVRGGAQYF
abundance: .; v_gene: TRBV10-3; d_gene: .; j_gene: TRBJ1-6; CDR3nt: TGTGCCATCAGAATAAATGACGGGGATTCACCCCTCCACTTT; CDR3aa: CAIRINDGDSPLHF
abundance: .; v_gene: TRBV14; d_gene: TRBD1; j_gene: TRBJ1-3; CDR3nt: TGTGCCAGCAGCCAAGATTACCCAAGGACAGGTCCCTCTGGAAACACCATATATTTT; CDR3aa: CASSQDYPRTGPSGNTIYF
abundance: .; v_gene: TRBV5-8; d_gene: TRBD1; j_gene: TRBJ2-1; CDR3nt: TGTGCCAGCAGCTCGCTCGAGGGGACAGGGGCGTACAATGAGCAGTTCTTC; CDR3aa: CASSSLEGTGAYNEQFF
abundance: .; v_gene: TRBV15; d_gene: .; j_gene: TRBJ1-2; CDR3nt: TGTGCCACCAGCAGAGATCCGGTCGTCCATGGCTACACCTTC; CDR3aa: CATSRDPVVHGYTF
abundance: .; v_gene: TRBV5-6; d_gene: TRBD1; j_gene: TRBJ1-4; CDR3nt: TGTGCCAGCAGCTTGGATGGGACAGGGAATGAAAAACTGTTTTTT; CDR3aa: CASSLDGTGNEKLFF
abundance: few; v_gene: TRBV6-6; d_gene: TRBD1; j_gene: TRBJ2-7; CDR3nt: TGTGCCAGCAGTTCCCCCGGGACAGCAGCCTACGAGCAGTACTTC; CDR3aa: CASSSPGTAAYEQYF
abundance: .; v_gene: TRBV7-8; d_gene: TRBD2; j_gene: TRBJ2-7; CDR3nt: TGTGCCAGCGAGACTAGCGGGCGTCCCTACGAGCAGTACTTC; CDR3aa: CASETSGRPYEQYF
abundance: .; v_gene: TRBV3-1/TRBV3-2; d_gene: .; j_gene: TRBJ1-2; CDR3nt: TGTGCCAGCAGCCCCATAGCAGGGTATGGCTACACCTTC; CDR3aa: CASSPIAGYGYTF
abundance: .; v_gene: TRBV10-3; d_gene: TRBD1; j_gene: TRBJ1-2; CDR3nt: TGTGCCATCAGTGGTACTCTACAGGGGAACTATGGCTACACCTTC; CDR3aa: CAISGTLQGNYGYTF
abundance: .; v_gene: TRBV30; d_gene: .; j_gene: TRBJ1-1; CDR3nt: TGTGCCTGGAGTGTGACGGGAGGGATGGGTGAAGCTTTCTTT; CDR3aa: CAWSVTGGMGEAFF